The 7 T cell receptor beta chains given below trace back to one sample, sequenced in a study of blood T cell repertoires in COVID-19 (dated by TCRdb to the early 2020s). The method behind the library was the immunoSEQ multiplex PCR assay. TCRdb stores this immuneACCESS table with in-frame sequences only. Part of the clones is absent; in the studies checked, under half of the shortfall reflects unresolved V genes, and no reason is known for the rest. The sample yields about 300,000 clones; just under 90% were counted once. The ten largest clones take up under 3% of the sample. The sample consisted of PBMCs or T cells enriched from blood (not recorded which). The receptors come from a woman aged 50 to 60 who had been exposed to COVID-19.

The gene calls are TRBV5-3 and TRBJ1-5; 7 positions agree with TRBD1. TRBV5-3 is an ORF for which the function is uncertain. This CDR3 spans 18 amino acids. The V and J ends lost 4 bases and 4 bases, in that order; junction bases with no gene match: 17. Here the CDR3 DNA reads TGTGCCAGAAGCCCCCCGGTACCCTCGACAGGGACTAATCAGCCCCAGCATTTT. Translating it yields CARSPPVPSTGTNQPQHF.

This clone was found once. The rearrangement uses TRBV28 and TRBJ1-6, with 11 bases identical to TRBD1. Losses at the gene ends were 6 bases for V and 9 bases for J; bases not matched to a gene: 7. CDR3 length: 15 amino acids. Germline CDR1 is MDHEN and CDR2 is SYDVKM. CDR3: CASRAGTGGSSPLHF. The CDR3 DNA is TGTGCCAGCAGGGCCGGGACAGGGGGGAGTTCACCCCTCCACTTT.

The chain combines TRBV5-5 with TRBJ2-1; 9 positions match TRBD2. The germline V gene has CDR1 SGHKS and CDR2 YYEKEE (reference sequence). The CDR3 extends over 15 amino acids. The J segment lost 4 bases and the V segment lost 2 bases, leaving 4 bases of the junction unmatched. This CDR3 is CASSLGLATYNEQFF. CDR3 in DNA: TGTGCCAGCAGCTTAGGACTAGCGACGTACAATGAGCAGTTCTTC. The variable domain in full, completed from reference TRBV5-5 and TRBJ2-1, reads DAGVTQSPTHLIKTRGQQVTLRCSPISGHKSVSWYQQVLGQGPQFIFQYYEKEERGRGNFPDRFSARQFPNYSSELNVNALLLGDSALYLCASSLGLATYNEQFFGPGTRLTVL.

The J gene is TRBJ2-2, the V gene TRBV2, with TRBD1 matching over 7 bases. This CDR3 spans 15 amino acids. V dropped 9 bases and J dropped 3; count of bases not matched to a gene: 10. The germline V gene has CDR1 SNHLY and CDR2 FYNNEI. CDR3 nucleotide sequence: TGTGCCAGTACGGTGGACAGGACTTACACCGGGGAGCTGTTTTTT. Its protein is CASTVDRTYTGELFF.

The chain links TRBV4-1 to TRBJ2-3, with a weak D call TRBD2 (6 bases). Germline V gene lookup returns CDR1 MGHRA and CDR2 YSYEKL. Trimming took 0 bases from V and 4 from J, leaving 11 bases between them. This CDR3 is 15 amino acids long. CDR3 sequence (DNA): TGCGCCAGCAGCCAAGATCGACTAGTTTCAGATACGCAGTATTTT. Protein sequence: CASSQDRLVSDTQYF.

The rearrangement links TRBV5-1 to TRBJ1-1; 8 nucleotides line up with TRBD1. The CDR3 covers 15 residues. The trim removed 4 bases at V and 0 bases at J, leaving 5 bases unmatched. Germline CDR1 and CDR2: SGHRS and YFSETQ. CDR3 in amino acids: CASSTGQGMNTEAFF. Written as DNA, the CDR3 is TGCGCCAGCAGCACAGGACAGGGAATGAACACTGAAGCTTTCTTT.

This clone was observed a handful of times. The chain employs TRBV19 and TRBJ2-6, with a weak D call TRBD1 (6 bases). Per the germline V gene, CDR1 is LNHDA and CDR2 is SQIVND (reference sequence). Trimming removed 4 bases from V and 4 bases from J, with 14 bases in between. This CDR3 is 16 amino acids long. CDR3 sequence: CASSKGRGSGANVLTF. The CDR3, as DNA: TGTGCCAGTAGTAAGGGCAGGGGTAGCGGGGCCAACGTCCTGACTTTC. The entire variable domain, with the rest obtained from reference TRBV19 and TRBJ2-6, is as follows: DGGITQSPKYLFRKEGQNVTLSCEQNLNHDAMYWYRQDPGQGLRLIYYSQIVNDFQKGDIAEGYSVSREKKESFPLTVTSAQKNPTAFYLCASSKGRGSGANVLTFGAGSRLTVL.